This TCR beta chain was sequenced for a study of molecular identifiers for immune sequencing clone quantification. TCRdb recomputed calls from the PCR reads with MiXCR, one row per CDR3 protein. The sample includes 250,000 to 350,000 distinct CDR3 sequences, about 22% of them seen just once. Trimming stripped 1 base from V and 0 bases from J, with 3 bases between. CDR3 length equals 13 residues. Germline V lookup: CDR1 MNHEY, CDR2 SVGAGI. Based on a CD8+CD4-CCR7+CD45RA+ profile, naive CD8 T cells were sorted. On this clonotype itself: Just one base apart from a much larger clone, this may be a read error. A read error is likely, as this CDR3 ends without the conserved phenylalanine or tryptophan.

Sequenced material: naive CD8+ T cells from blood, with Jurkat cell RNA spiked in. As to subset: FACS-sorted CD8+CD4-CCR7+CD45RA+ naive T cells. This chain connects TRBV6-5 to TRBJ1-1, with D unclear. The TCR originated in a human donor in good health. Some libraries in this study had Jurkat cell RNA spiked in. CDR3 DNA: TGTGCCAGCAGTTACTACGTGAACACTGAAGCTTTCTCT. Translation gives CASSYYVNTEAFS.